This T cell receptor beta chain originates from a study of OX40 agonist ivuxolimab in advanced cancers. Study background: Partial responses were seen in three patients, one with hepatocellular carcinoma and two with cutaneous melanoma.

The germline CDR1 and CDR2 sequences are MNHEY and SVGAGI. The CDR3 contains 15 residues. The V and J ends lost 6 bases and 1 base, in that order; junction bases with no gene match: 9. Clones were read by immunoSEQ multiplex PCR, and TCRdb kept only the in-frame ones, dropping some. The sample records roughly 24,000 clones, 65% to 85% being singletons. Study results and caveats: On average, CD8+ T cells showed a greater number of expanded clones than CD4+.

Worth noting for this clone: The antigen is not known.

The chain carries TRBV6-5 and TRBJ2-7; the match to TRBD2 covers 7 bases. The receptor was isolated from an adult with an advanced solid tumor such as melanoma, head and neck, liver or kidney cancer. The specimen was CD4+ or CD8+ T cells sorted from blood, collected in a trial of the OX40 agonist ivuxolimab. This CDR3 is CASRLTSAASYEQYF. The CDR3 nucleotides read TGTGCCAGCAGGCTCACTAGCGCGGCGTCCTACGAGCAGTACTTC.